Listed here are 5 T cell receptor beta chains from one sample, sequenced in a study of blood T cell repertoires in COVID-19. Libraries were prepared by immunoSEQ multiplex PCR; TCRdb keeps only in-frame clonotypes and omits some of them. The profile covers about 530,000 clones, with about 89% appearing a single time and under 8.5% taken by the ten largest. Sequenced sample: peripheral blood. The receptors were sampled from a woman in her forties or fifties with COVID-19, enrolled during active disease.

The gene calls are TRBV19 and TRBJ1-3; D call uncertain. The CDR3 is 14 residues long. V was pared by 6 bases and J by 2 bases, with 11 bases between. Germline values: CDR1 LNHDA, CDR2 SQIVND (reference sequence). The CDR3 DNA sequence: TGTGCCAGTAGCAGCCGAGGTCCTGGAAACACCATATATTTT. Amino acids: CASSSRGPGNTIYF.

The CDR3 DNA reads as TGTGCCAGCAGAATCGGAGTCGAGGCAGATACGCAGTATTTT. It is translated as CASRIGVEADTQYF. The gene calls are TRBV28 and TRBJ2-3; unclear D gene. The CDR3 runs 14 residues. Per the germline V gene, CDR1 is MDHEN and CDR2 is SYDVKM. V shed 6 bases and J shed 4 bases, with 14 bases lying between them.

CDR3 sequence: CASTLGGVNTEAFF. The CDR3 DNA follows: TGTGCCAGCACCCTGGGGGGAGTGAACACTGAAGCTTTCTTT. V and J are TRBV5-6 and TRBJ1-1; possible D gene TRBD1, 5 bases. Trimming left V 6 bases short and J 0 bases short, with 12 bases between. Germline loops: CDR1 SGHDT, CDR2 YYEEEE. The CDR3 consists of 14 residues. The variable domain in full, completed from reference TRBV5-6 and TRBJ1-1, reads DAGVTQSPTHLIKTRGQQVTLRCSPKSGHDTVSWYQQALGQGPQFIFQYYEEEERQRGNFPDRFSGHQFPNYSSELNVNALLLGDSALYLCASTLGGVNTEAFFGQGTRLTVV.

The chain joins TRBV11-2 to TRBJ1-6; tentative D call: TRBD1 (5 bases). The germline gives CDR1 SGHAT, CDR2 FQNNGV. Trimming cost V 0 bases and J 9 bases, with 9 bases left between them. This CDR3 region has 14 residues. This CDR3 is CASSLEGGVSPLHF. For the CDR3, the DNA is TGTGCCAGCAGCTTAGAGGGGGGGGTTTCACCCCTCCACTTT.

The chain couples TRBV27 to TRBJ2-7, with 9 bases identical to TRBD1. The CDR3 runs to 16 residues. V dropped 0 bases and J dropped 6; count of bases not matched to a gene: 9. Germline V gives CDR1 MNHEY, CDR2 SMNVEV (reference sequence). This CDR3 is CASSLSTGTGYGEQYF. The CDR3 nucleotides are TGTGCCAGCAGTTTATCCACCGGGACAGGGTATGGCGAGCAGTACTTC.